This TCR beta chain appears in the sequencing data of a study of spatial heterogeneity in lung cancer. Specified time point: sample taken at primary tumor resection. Unsorted whole RNA of tumor, nontumor lung or frozen PBMC was sequenced. Germline V lookup: CDR1 SGHNT, CDR2 YYREEE (reference sequence). V dropped 3 bases and J dropped 0; count of bases not matched to a gene: 15. The CDR3 sequence is 20 residues long. TCRdb re-derived calls from the 5' RACE reads in MiXCR, one entry per CDR3 protein. Of under 15,000 distinct CDR3 sequences in the sample, approximately 14% are singletons; the top ten hold 2.4%. This clonotype was detected ten times or more.

Sequencing was performed on PBMCs, taken at surgery. The clonotype comes from a female donor with early-stage non-small cell lung cancer. The rearrangement joins TRBV5-4 to TRBJ2-1; 10 nucleotides line up with TRBD2. The DNA of the CDR3 is TGTGCCAGCAGCTCGGCTAGGGCTAGCGGGAGTGGTCGCTCCTACAATGAGCAGTTCTTC. Translating gives CASSSARASGSGRSYNEQFF.